These 27 T cell receptor beta chains share one sample of origin, sequenced in a study of PD-1 blockade in classical Hodgkin lymphoma. Profiling relied on immunoSEQ multiplex PCR, and the TCRdb table lists in-frame clones only, not all of them. This table has about 96,000 clones, under 95% appearing once. Described time point: cycle 4 day 1 (C4D1), after less than seven weeks of nivolumab. All the patients suffered relapse after autologous stem cell transplantation, and brentuximab vedotin exposure differed. The sequences come from peripheral blood mononuclear cells (PBMCs), collected before the fourth cycle of nivolumab. Receptor source: a human donor with classical Hodgkin lymphoma.

The chain carries TRBV28 and TRBJ2-1, with D unresolved. Between the trimmed V and J ends, which lost 5 bases and 4 bases, there was a span of 6 bases. The CDR3 extends over 12 amino acids. Germline V gene data show CDR1 as MDHEN and CDR2 as SYDVKM. The CDR3 loop is CASSSYYNEQFF. The CDR3 DNA reads TGTGCCAGCAGTAGTTATTACAATGAGCAGTTCTTC.

This clone showed up just once. This chain connects TRBV19 to TRBJ2-6; D is perhaps TRBD2 (5 bases). Germline CDR1 and CDR2: LNHDA and SQIVND (reference sequence). The CDR3 runs to 16 residues. V lost 5 bases and J 1 base, leaving 12 bases between the germline ends. The CDR3 region has the DNA TGTGCCAGTAGTCCTCGTGGCGGGTCTGGGGCCAACGTCCTGACTTTC. It encodes CASSPRGGSGANVLTF.

The chain recombines TRBV5-6 with TRBJ2-3; D gene unclear. Trimming cost V 4 bases and J 4 bases, with 13 bases left between them. In germline, CDR1 is SGHDT, CDR2 YYEEEE. The CDR3 is 14 amino acids. CDR3 in DNA: TGTGCCAGCAGCCCGGGTCCAAACCCAGATACGCAGTATTTT. Translating gives CASSPGPNPDTQYF.

Comments on this clone: The sample has other DNA sequences that encode this CDR3 too. The chain combines TRBV7-9 with TRBJ2-3; no definite D call. The V end lost 5 bases, the J end lost 6 bases, and 9 bases lay between the germline ends. The CDR3 covers 12 residues. The germline gives CDR1 SEHNR, CDR2 FQNEAQ (reference sequence). The CDR3 DNA reads TGTGCCAGCAGCCCGAACACGGATACGCAGTATTTT. It codes for CASSPNTDTQYF. Looking up the rest from reference TRBV7-9 and TRBJ2-3 gives the full variable domain: DTGVSQNPRHKITKRGQNVTFRCDPISEHNRLYWYRQTLGQGPEFLTYFQNEAQLEKSRLLSDRFSAERPKGSFSTLEIQRTEQGDSAMYLCASSPNTDTQYFGPGTRLTVL.

The chain links TRBV4-1 to TRBJ2-7; D might be TRBD1 (6 bases). The CDR3 runs 17 residues. Germline V gene sequence: CDR1 MGHRA, CDR2 YSYEKL. Trimming took 0 bases from V and 0 from J, leaving 15 bases between them. The CDR3 spells CASSQDYQGQSSYEQYF. The CDR3 DNA sequence: TGCGCCAGCAGCCAAGATTATCAAGGACAGAGCTCCTACGAGCAGTACTTC.

In its sample, this clone was seen once. This chain uses TRBV19 with TRBJ2-3; no definite D call. Germline V gives CDR1 LNHDA, CDR2 SQIVND (reference sequence). The CDR3 covers 14 residues. Trimming shortened V by 3 bases and J by 1 base, and 8 bases separated the two germline ends. The CDR3, as DNA: TGTGCCAGTAGTATCCTTAGTGGCACAGATACGCAGTATTTT. Residues: CASSILSGTDTQYF.

The chain uses TRBV2 and TRBJ1-1; 9 nucleotides agree with TRBD1. The CDR3 runs to 15 residues. V lost 6 bases, J lost 0 bases, and 5 bases stayed unmatched. Germline-derived CDR1 and CDR2 are SNHLY and FYNNEI. CDR3 in DNA: TGTGCCAGCAGCGAGGACAGGGGCATGAACACTGAAGCTTTCTTT. Residues: CASSEDRGMNTEAFF.

This clone was picked up one time. The rearrangement joins TRBV19 to TRBJ1-2, with a tentative D call TRBD1 (5 bases). V gave up 5 bases and J gave up 7 bases, with 8 bases separating them. The CDR3 totals 11 residues. Per the germline V gene, CDR1 is LNHDA and CDR2 is SQIVND (reference sequence). DNA for the CDR3: TGTGCCAGTAGTTTGGGGCCTGGCTACACCTTC. Translated: CASSLGPGYTF.

The V gene is TRBV6-1, the J gene TRBJ2-1; D call uncertain. This CDR3 region has 11 residues. CDR1 and CDR2 (germline): MNHNS, SASEGT. Trimming shortened V by 2 bases and J by 8 bases, and 4 bases separated the two germline ends. The CDR3 DNA reads TGTGCCAGCAGTGAACTCTATGAGCAGTTCTTC. It yields the protein CASSELYEQFF.

The chain carries TRBV5-1 and TRBJ1-4; 7 bases are a match to TRBD1. The CDR3 has 17 amino acids. The germline V gene has CDR1 SGHRS and CDR2 YFSETQ. V lost 0 bases, J lost 0 bases, and 5 bases stayed unmatched. The DNA of the CDR3 is TGCGCCAGCAGCTTGGGGAGCAGGGGGTCAACTAATGAAAAACTGTTTTTT. It specifies CASSLGSRGSTNEKLFF.

This chain uses TRBV19 with TRBJ2-7, with 9 bases lining up with TRBD2. The CDR3 covers 15 residues. Trimming removed 3 bases from V and 0 bases from J; junction bases left unmatched: 3. Germline CDR1 reads LNHDA; CDR2 reads SQIVND (reference sequence). The CDR3 DNA reads as TGTGCCAGTAGTATTCGCGGGGGGGGCTCCTACGAGCAGTACTTC. Encoded protein: CASSIRGGGSYEQYF.

The chain couples TRBV28 to TRBJ1-1, with 7 bases lining up with TRBD1. CDR1 is MDHEN and CDR2 is SYDVKM in the germline V gene. This CDR3 has 14 residues. V lost 5 bases and J lost 3; bases outside the gene matches: 6. DNA of the CDR3: TGTGCCAGCAGTGAACAGGGGTTGGACACTGAAGCTTTCTTT. Protein product: CASSEQGLDTEAFF.

The rearrangement uses TRBV15 and TRBJ2-7, with no clear D. Trimming stripped 0 bases from V and 2 bases from J, with 14 bases between. Germline V gives CDR1 LNHNV, CDR2 YYDKDF (reference sequence). The CDR3 contains 16 residues. CDR3 nucleotide sequence: TGTGCCACCAGCAGAGATCTACTATCGGGTGCCTACGAGCAGTACTTC. It encodes CATSRDLLSGAYEQYF.

The chain is built from TRBV9 and TRBJ2-2; D uncertain. Trimming cost V 5 bases and J 3 bases, with 8 bases left between them. The CDR3 totals 13 residues. Germline lookup yields CDR1 SGDLS and CDR2 YYNGEE. The CDR3 here is CASSIPYTGELFF. The CDR3 nucleotides read TGTGCCAGCAGTATACCATACACCGGGGAGCTGTTTTTT.

The V and J genes are TRBV5-1 and TRBJ2-2; 8 bases line up with TRBD2. There are 22 residues in the CDR3. The V segment lost 10 bases and the J segment 0 bases; nucleotides outside the gene matches: 29. Germline V gene data show CDR1 as SGHRS and CDR2 as YFSETQ. In DNA, the CDR3 is TGCGCCTGCGTGGAAGCGGGGGCCGAAGACGGCGGGAGGCGCGCGAACACCGGGGAGCTGTTTTTT. This translates into CACVEAGAEDGGRRANTGELFF.

The chain carries TRBV18 and TRBJ1-3; no clear D gene. The CDR3 extends over 14 amino acids. Germline V lookup: CDR1 KGHSH, CDR2 LQKENI. V lost 8 bases, J lost 4 bases, and 15 bases lay in between. The CDR3 DNA reads as TGTGCCAGCCTGTCTACAATTACGGGAAACACCATATATTTT. Translated: CASLSTITGNTIYF.

The gene calls are TRBV6-6 and TRBJ1-5, with D possibly being TRBD1 (6 bases). Trimming shortened V by 3 bases and J by 1 base, and 10 bases separated the two germline ends. Germline loops: CDR1 MNHNY, CDR2 SVGAGI (reference sequence). The CDR3 spans 15 residues. CDR3 residues: CASSYTGSSNQPQHF. CDR3 bases: TGTGCCAGCAGTTATACAGGGTCCAGCAATCAGCCCCAGCATTTT.

This chain links TRBV4-1 with TRBJ1-2, with 9 bases lining up with TRBD1. The CDR3 loop spans 14 amino acids. CDR1 is MGHRA and CDR2 is YSYEKL in the germline V gene. V lost 8 bases and J lost 7; bases outside the gene matches: 11. Here the CDR3 DNA reads TGCGCCAGCGGATCACCGGGACAGGGAAGTGGCTACACCTTC. Amino acid sequence: CASGSPGQGSGYTF.

The V call is TRBV27, the J call TRBJ2-7; TRBD1 aligns across 8 bases. The length of the CDR3 is 14 residues. Unmatched junction bases numbered 6, after V lost 6 bases and J lost 2 bases. Per germline, CDR1 MNHEY and CDR2 SMNVEV (reference sequence). In DNA form, the CDR3 reads TGTGCCAGCAGACGTGGACAGGGTCCCTACGAGCAGTACTTC. Translation: CASRRGQGPYEQYF.

V is TRBV27 and J is TRBJ2-7; tentatively, D is TRBD2 (6 bases). The CDR3 is 20 amino acids. The V end was cut by 3 bases, the J end by 1 base, with 28 bases between. Germline V gene sequence: CDR1 MNHEY, CDR2 SMNVEV (reference sequence). The CDR3 DNA follows: TGTGCCAGCAGTTTGGGAACCCCTCCCCCCGGTAGCGGCCAATCCTACGAGCAGTACTTC. It translates to CASSLGTPPPGSGQSYEQYF.

V gene TRBV2 combines with J gene TRBJ2-1, with D uncertain. This CDR3 comprises 16 residues. Trimming removed 4 bases at V and 2 bases at J, with 15 bases between. Germline V CDR1 and CDR2: SNHLY, FYNNEI. The CDR3 spells CASSAPIGRTYNEQFF. The CDR3 bases are TGTGCCAGCAGTGCCCCGATCGGGCGGACCTACAATGAGCAGTTCTTC.

The J gene is TRBJ2-4, the V gene TRBV4-1, with D possibly matching TRBD1 (5 bases). The germline V gene has CDR1 MGHRA and CDR2 YSYEKL. CDR3 length: 18 residues. Between the trimmed V and J ends, which lost 1 base and 0 bases, there was a span of 16 bases. The CDR3 loop is CASSQGRARDLAKNIQYF. The DNA of the CDR3 is TGCGCCAGCAGCCAAGGACGAGCCAGGGATCTAGCCAAAAACATTCAGTACTTC.

The rearrangement uses TRBV4-2 and TRBJ2-2; TRBD1 is a possible D gene (5 bases). Trimming stripped 2 bases from V and 0 bases from J, with 10 bases between. CDR3 size: 16 residues. Germline V gene data show CDR1 as LGHNA and CDR2 as YNFKEQ. CDR3 sequence: CASSQPRQTNTGELFF. Written as DNA, the CDR3 is TGTGCCAGCAGCCAACCACGACAGACGAACACCGGGGAGCTGTTTTTT.

The chain employs TRBV27 and TRBJ2-3; D gene uncertain. This CDR3 contains 19 residues. V was trimmed by 4 bases and J by 1 base, leaving 24 bases between them. The germline V gene encodes CDR1 MNHEY and CDR2 SMNVEV (reference sequence). The DNA for the CDR3 is TGTGCCAGCAGTTCCTCGGGTGTCCTAAACGGTCTTCGCACAGATACGCAGTATTTT. Its translation: CASSSSGVLNGLRTDTQYF.

J is TRBJ2-7 and V is TRBV15, with 11 bases aligning to TRBD2. V gave up 5 bases and J gave up 3 bases; unmatched junction bases: 12. CDR1 is LNHNV, CDR2 YYDKDF, per germline (reference sequence). This CDR3 is built from 17 residues. CDR3 sequence: CATSSQTGGTSGYEQYF. The DNA for the CDR3 is TGTGCCACCAGCTCTCAGACAGGGGGGACTAGCGGCTACGAGCAGTACTTC.

The CDR3 is CASSQTGAPGNTIYF. The CDR3 DNA follows: TGCGCCAGCAGCCAGACGGGAGCGCCCGGAAACACCATATATTTT. The V call is TRBV4-1, the J call TRBJ1-3, with unresolved D. CDR3 size: 15 residues. CDR1 and CDR2 (germline): MGHRA, YSYEKL. With 3 bases removed from V and 4 bases from J, the gap between germline ends came to 13 bases.

V and J are TRBV9 and TRBJ1-2, with D tentatively TRBD1 (5 bases). The CDR3 has 13 amino acids. The V end lost 3 bases, the J end lost 8 bases, and 14 bases lay between the germline ends. Germline loops: CDR1 SGDLS, CDR2 YYNGEE. CDR3 region: CASSDAYGAGYTF. The CDR3 DNA is TGTGCCAGCAGCGATGCTTACGGGGCCGGCTACACCTTC.